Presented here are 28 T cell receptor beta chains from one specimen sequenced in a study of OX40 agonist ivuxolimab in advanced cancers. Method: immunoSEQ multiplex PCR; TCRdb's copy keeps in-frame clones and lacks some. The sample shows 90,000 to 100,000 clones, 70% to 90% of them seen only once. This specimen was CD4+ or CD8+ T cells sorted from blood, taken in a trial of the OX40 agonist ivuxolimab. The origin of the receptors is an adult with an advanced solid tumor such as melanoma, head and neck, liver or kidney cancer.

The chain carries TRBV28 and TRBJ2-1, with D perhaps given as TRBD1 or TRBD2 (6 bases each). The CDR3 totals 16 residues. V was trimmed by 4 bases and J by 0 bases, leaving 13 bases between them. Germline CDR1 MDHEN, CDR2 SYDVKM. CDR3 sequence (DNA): TGTGCCAGCAGTTCCTCGGGGGCGGTCTCCTACAATGAGCAGTTCTTC. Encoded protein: CASSSSGAVSYNEQFF.

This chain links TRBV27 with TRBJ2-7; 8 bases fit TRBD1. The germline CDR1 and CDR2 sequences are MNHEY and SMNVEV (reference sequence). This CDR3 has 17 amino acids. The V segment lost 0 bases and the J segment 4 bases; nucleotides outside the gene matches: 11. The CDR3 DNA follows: TGTGCCAGCAGTTTATCCGGCTGGGGCAGGGGGCAGTACGAGCAGTACTTC. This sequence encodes CASSLSGWGRGQYEQYF.

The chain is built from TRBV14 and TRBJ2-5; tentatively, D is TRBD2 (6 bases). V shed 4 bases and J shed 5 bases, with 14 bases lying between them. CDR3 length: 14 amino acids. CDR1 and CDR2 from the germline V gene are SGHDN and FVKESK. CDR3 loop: CASSLRSRGETQYF. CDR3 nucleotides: TGTGCCAGCAGCCTCCGGTCCCGGGGGGAGACCCAGTACTTC.

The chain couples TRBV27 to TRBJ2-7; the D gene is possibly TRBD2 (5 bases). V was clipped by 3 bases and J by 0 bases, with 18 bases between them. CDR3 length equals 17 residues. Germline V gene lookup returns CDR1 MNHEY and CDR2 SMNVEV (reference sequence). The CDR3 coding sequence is TGTGCCAGCAGTTTCGGAGTGATGGGAGTTCCCTCCTACGAGCAGTACTTC. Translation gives CASSFGVMGVPSYEQYF.

CDR3 sequence reads: CASSFSAGDRTGELFF. The CDR3 DNA follows: TGCGCCAGCAGCTTCTCAGCGGGAGATCGGACCGGGGAGCTGTTTTTT. The chain uses TRBV5-1 and TRBJ2-2; 8 bases agree with TRBD2. The CDR3 is made up of 16 amino acids. V lost 2 bases and J lost 5; bases outside the gene matches: 8. Germline lookup yields CDR1 SGHRS and CDR2 YFSETQ.

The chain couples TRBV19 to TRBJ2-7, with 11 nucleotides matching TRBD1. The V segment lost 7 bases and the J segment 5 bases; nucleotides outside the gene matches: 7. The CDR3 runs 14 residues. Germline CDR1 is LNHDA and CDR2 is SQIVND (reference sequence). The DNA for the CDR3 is TGTGCCAGTACCCCCACGGACAGGGGGCACGAGCAGTACTTC. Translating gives CASTPTDRGHEQYF.

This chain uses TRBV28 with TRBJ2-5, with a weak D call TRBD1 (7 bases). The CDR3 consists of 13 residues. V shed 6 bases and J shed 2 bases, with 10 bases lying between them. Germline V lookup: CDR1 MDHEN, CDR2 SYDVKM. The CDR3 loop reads CASRAGQQETQYF. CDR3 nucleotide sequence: TGTGCCAGCAGGGCGGGACAGCAAGAGACCCAGTACTTC.

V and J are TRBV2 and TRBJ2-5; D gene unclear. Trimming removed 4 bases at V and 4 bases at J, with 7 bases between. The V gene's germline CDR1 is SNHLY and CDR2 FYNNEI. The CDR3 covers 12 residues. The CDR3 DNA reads TGTGCCAGCAGTGTTAGCCTAGAGACCCAGTACTTC. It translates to CASSVSLETQYF.

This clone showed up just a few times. This chain's CDR3 is CASSRDSTNSPLHF. Written as DNA, the CDR3 is TGTGCCAGCAGTCGGGACAGCACAAATTCACCCCTCCACTTT. The chain combines TRBV6-1 with TRBJ1-6, with TRBD1 matching over 7 bases. Germline CDR1 is MNHNS and CDR2 is SASEGT. The CDR3 spans 14 residues. V lost 5 bases and J lost 7; bases outside the gene matches: 5.

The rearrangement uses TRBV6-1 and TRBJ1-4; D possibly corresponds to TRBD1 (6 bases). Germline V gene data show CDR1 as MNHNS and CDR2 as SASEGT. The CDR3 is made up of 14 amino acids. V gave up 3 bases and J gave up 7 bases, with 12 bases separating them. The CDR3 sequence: CASSDGGEIEKLFF. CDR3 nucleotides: TGTGCCAGCAGTGATGGGGGCGAGATTGAAAAACTGTTTTTT.

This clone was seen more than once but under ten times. The CDR3 bases are TGTGCCAGCAGCAAAACAGGGACAGGCCCGATATACGAGCAGTACGTC. Translating it yields CASSKTGTGPIYEQYV. The genes are TRBV21-1 and TRBJ2-7; the table's TRBD1 call for D was not verified on the DNA. TRBV21-1 is shown as a pseudogene. The CDR3 has 16 amino acids.

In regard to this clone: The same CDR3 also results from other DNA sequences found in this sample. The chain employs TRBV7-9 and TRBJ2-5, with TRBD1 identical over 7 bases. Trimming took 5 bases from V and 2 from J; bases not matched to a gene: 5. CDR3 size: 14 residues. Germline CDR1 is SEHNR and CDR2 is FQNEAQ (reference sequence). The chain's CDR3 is CASSPGTVQETQYF. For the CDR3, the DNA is TGTGCCAGCAGCCCTGGGACAGTTCAAGAGACCCAGTACTTC.

As DNA, the CDR3 is TGTGCCAGCAGTGAAGCGCGAGCGAGAGGTACCAAGCAGTACGTC. As protein: CASSEARARGTKQYV. The chain combines TRBV6-1 with TRBJ2-7; no reliable D call. V was trimmed by 0 bases and J by 8 bases, leaving 17 bases between them. This CDR3 contains 15 residues. Germline V gene sequence: CDR1 MNHNS, CDR2 SASEGT.

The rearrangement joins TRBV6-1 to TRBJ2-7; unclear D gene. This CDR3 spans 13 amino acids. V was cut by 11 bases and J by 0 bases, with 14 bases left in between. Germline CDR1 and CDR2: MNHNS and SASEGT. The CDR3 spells CAAQNSPSYEQYF. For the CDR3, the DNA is TGTGCCGCCCAAAACTCCCCCTCCTACGAGCAGTACTTC.

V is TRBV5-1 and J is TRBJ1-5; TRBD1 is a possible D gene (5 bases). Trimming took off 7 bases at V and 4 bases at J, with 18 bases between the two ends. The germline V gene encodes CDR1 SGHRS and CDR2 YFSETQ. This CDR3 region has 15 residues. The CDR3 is CASSPGETANQPQHF. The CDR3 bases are TGCGCCAGCTCCCCCGGGGAGACAGCAAATCAGCCCCAGCATTTT.

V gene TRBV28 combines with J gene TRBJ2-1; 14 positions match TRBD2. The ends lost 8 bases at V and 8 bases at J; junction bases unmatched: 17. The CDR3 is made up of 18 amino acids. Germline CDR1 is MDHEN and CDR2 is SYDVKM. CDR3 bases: TGTGCCAGCCGAAAACTGGGGGGGGGACTAGCGGGAGTCTATGAGCAGTTCTTC. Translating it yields CASRKLGGGLAGVYEQFF.

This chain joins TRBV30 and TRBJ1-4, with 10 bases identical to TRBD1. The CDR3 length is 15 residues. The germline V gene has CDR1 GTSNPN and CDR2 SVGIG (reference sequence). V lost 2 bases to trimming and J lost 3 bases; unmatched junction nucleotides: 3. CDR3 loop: CAWSQDRGPNEKLFF. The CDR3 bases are TGTGCCTGGAGTCAAGACAGGGGGCCTAATGAAAAACTGTTTTTT.

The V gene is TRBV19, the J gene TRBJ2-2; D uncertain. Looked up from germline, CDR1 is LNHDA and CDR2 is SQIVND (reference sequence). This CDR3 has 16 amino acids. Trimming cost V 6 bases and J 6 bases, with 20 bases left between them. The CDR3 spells CASSPRTSWAPGELFF. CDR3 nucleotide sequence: TGTGCCAGTAGCCCTCGGACGTCCTGGGCTCCCGGGGAGCTGTTTTTT.

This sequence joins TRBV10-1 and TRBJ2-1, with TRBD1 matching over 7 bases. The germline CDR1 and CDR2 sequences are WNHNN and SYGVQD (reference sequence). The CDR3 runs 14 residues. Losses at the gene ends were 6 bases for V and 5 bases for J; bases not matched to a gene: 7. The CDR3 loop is CASRAGTANNEQFF. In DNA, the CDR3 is TGCGCCAGCAGGGCCGGGACAGCGAACAATGAGCAGTTCTTC.

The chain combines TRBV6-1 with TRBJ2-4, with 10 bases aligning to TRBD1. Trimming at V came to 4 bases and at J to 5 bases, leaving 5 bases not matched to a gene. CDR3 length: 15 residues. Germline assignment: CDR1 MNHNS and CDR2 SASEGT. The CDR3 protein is CASSASGTGENIQYF. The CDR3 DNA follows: TGTGCCAGCAGTGCGTCCGGGACAGGGGAAAACATTCAGTACTTC.

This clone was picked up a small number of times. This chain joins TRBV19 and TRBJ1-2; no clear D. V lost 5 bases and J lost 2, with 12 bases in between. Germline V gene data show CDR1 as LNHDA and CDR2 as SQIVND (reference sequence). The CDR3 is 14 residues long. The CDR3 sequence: CASSAPGINYGYTF. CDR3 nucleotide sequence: TGTGCCAGTAGTGCTCCGGGTATCAACTATGGCTACACCTTC.

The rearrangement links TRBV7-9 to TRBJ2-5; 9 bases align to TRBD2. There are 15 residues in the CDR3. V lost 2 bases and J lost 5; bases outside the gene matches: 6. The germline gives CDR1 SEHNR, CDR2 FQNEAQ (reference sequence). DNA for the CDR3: TGTGCCAGCAGCTTATGGCGGGAGGGCCGGGAGACCCAGTACTTC. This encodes CASSLWREGRETQYF.

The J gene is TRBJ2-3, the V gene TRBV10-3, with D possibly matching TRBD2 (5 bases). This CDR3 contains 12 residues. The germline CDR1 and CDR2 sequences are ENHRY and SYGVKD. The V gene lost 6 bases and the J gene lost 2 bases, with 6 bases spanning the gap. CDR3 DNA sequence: TGTGCCATCAGGGACTCCACAGATACGCAGTATTTT. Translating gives CAIRDSTDTQYF.

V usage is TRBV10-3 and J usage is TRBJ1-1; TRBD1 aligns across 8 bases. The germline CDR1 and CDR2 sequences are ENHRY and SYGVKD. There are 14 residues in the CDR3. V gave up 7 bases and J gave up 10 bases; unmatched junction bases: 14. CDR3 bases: TGTGCCATCACTTCAAGACAGGGGATCGGTCCAGCTTTCTTT. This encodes CAITSRQGIGPAFF.

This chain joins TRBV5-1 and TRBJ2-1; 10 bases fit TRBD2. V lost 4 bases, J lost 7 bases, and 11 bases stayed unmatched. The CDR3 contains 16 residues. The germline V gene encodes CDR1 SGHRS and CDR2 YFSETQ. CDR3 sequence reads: CASSHASGRAENEQFF. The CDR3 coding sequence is TGCGCCAGCAGCCACGCCAGCGGGAGGGCCGAAAATGAGCAGTTCTTC.

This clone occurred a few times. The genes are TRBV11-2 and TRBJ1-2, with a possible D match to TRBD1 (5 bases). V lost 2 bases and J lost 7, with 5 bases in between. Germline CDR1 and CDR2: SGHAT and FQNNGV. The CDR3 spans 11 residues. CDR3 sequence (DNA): TGTGCCAGCAGCTTAAGGGGTGGCTACACCTTC. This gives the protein CASSLRGGYTF.

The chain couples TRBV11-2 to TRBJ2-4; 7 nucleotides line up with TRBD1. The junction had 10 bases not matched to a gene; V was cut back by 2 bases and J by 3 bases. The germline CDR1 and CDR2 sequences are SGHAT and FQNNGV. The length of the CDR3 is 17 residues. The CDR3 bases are TGTGCCAGCAGCTTAAGGGGACAGCAAACGGGCAAAAACATTCAGTACTTC. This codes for CASSLRGQQTGKNIQYF. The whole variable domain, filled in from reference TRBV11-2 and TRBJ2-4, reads EAGVAQSPRYKIIEKRQSVAFWCNPISGHATLYWYQQILGQGPKLLIQFQNNGVVDDSQLPKDRFSAERLKGVDSTLKIQPAKLEDSAVYLCASSLRGQQTGKNIQYFGAGTRLSVL.

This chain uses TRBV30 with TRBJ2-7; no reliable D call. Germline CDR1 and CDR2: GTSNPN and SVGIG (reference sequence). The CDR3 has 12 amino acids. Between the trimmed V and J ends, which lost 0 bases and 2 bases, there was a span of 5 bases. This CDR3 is CAWSVSTYEQYF. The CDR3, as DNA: TGTGCCTGGAGTGTCAGTACCTACGAGCAGTACTTC.